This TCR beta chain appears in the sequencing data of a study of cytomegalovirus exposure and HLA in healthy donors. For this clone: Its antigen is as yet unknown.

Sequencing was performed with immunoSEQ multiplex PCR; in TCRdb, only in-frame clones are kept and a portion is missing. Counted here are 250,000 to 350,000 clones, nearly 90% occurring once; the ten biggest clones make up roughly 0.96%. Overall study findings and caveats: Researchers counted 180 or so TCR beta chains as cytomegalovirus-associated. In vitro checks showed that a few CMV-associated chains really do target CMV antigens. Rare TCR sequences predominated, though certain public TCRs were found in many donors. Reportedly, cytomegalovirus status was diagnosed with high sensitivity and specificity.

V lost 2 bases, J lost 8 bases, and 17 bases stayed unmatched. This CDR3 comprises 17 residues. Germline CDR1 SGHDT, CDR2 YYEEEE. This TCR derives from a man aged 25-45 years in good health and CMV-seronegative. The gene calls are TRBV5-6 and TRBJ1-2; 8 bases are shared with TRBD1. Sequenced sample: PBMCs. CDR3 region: CASSFLAAGGDLQGYTF. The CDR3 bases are TGTGCCAGCAGCTTTTTAGCCGCAGGGGGCGACTTACAGGGCTACACCTTC. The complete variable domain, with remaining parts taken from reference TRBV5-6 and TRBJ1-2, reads DAGVTQSPTHLIKTRGQQVTLRCSPKSGHDTVSWYQQALGQGPQFIFQYYEEEERQRGNFPDRFSGHQFPNYSSELNVNALLLGDSALYLCASSFLAAGGDLQGYTFGSGTRLTVV.